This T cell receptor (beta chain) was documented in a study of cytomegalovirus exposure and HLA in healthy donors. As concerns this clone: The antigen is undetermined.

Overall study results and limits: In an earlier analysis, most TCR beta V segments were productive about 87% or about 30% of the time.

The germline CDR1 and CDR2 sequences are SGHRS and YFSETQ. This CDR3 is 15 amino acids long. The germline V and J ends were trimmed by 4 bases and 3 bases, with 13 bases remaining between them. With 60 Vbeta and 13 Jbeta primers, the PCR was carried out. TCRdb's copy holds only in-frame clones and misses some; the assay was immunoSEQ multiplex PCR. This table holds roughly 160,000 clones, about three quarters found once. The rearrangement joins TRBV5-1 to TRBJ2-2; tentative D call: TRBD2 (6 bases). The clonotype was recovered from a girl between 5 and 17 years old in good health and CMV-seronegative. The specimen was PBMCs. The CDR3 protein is CASSERTTYTGELFF. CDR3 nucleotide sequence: TGCGCCAGCAGCGAACGGACTACTTACACCGGGGAGCTGTTTTTT.